Each of the 21 T cell receptor beta chains below was sequenced from the same sample in a study of T cells in Graves' hyperthyroidism and ophthalmopathy. From RNA transcripts, TCR beta CDR3 regions were amplified. Initially, a first-round RT-PCR of the TCR CDR3 employed the HTBI primer set. MiXCR was run by TCRdb on the multiplex PCR reads, yielding one entry per CDR3 protein. The table records some 620,000 distinct CDR3 sequences, about a sixth of them present only once. The material sequenced was blood. Every receptor here comes from a woman in her 30s with Graves' hyperthyroidism.

This clonotype was found many times. The J gene is TRBJ1-2, the V gene TRBV2; TRBD1 matches at 7 bases. The CDR3 covers 16 residues. Germline lookup yields CDR1 SNHLY and CDR2 FYNNEI. V lost 4 bases and J lost 2; bases outside the gene matches: 10. In DNA, the CDR3 is TGTGCCAGCAGTGGCCGGGAGGGCAGGGGGAACTATGGCTACACCTTC. It codes for CASSGREGRGNYGYTF.

This clonotype was observed at least ten times. The chain links TRBV7-2 to TRBJ2-1; D possibly matches TRBD1 or TRBD2 (5 bases each). Per the germline V gene, CDR1 is SGHTA and CDR2 is FQGNSA. The germline V and J ends were trimmed by 5 bases and 7 bases, with 18 bases remaining between them. The CDR3 length is 15 residues. DNA of the CDR3: TGTGCCAGCAGCCGCAGCCAGGGACGGATGAATGAGCAGTTCTTC. It is translated as CASSRSQGRMNEQFF. The variable domain in full, with the rest retrieved from reference TRBV7-2 and TRBJ2-1, is GAGVSQSPSNKVTEKGKDVELRCDPISGHTALYWYRQSLGQGLEFLIYFQGNSAPDKSGLPSDRFSAERTGGSVSTLTIQRTQQEDSAVYLCASSRSQGRMNEQFFGPGTRLTVL.

The chain has TRBV20-1 and TRBJ1-2; tentatively, D is TRBD1 (6 bases). V shed 4 bases and J shed 7 bases, with 13 bases lying between them. The CDR3 runs 12 residues. Germline lookup yields CDR1 DFQATT and CDR2 SNEGSKA (reference sequence). The CDR3, as DNA: TGCAGTGCTACATTGACAGGCTTTGGCTACACCTTC. This gives the protein CSATLTGFGYTF.

This clonotype was counted between two and nine times. The genes are TRBV7-2 and TRBJ2-3; 12 nucleotides line up with TRBD1. Germline CDR1 is SGHTA and CDR2 is FQGNSA. The CDR3 is 16 residues long. V shed 6 bases and J 6 bases; nucleotides not matched to a gene: 10. The CDR3 nucleotides read TGTGCCAGCAGGGTCACCGGGACAGGGGGCGCGGATACGCAGTATTTT. It is translated as CASRVTGTGGADTQYF.

This clonotype was detected many times. The rearrangement joins TRBV12-3 or TRBV12-4 to TRBJ1-2, with D tentatively TRBD1 (5 bases). Trimming shortened V by 8 bases and J by 5 bases, and 18 bases separated the two germline ends. The CDR3 extends over 14 amino acids. The CDR3 bases are TGTGCCAGCGATTCCGGGGCCTCCCATTATGGCTACACCTTC. Translated: CASDSGASHYGYTF.

Here the CDR3 reads CASSEILDTQYF. CDR3 nucleotides: TGCGCCAGCAGTGAGATCCTAGATACGCAGTATTTT. This sequence joins TRBV10-1 and TRBJ2-3; D is ambiguous. This CDR3 spans 12 amino acids. Germline values: CDR1 WNHNN, CDR2 SYGVQD (reference sequence). Trimming shortened V by 2 bases and J by 5 bases, and 5 bases separated the two germline ends.

This clonotype was observed at least ten times. CDR3 in amino acids: CASSLTPGTGNEKLFF. In nucleotides, the CDR3 is TGCGCCAGCAGCTTGACCCCCGGGACAGGGAATGAAAAACTGTTTTTT. The V and J genes are TRBV5-1 and TRBJ1-4; 9 positions agree with TRBD1. Germline V lookup: CDR1 SGHRS, CDR2 YFSETQ. The CDR3 sequence is 16 residues long. V lost 1 base and J lost 5; bases outside the gene matches: 6.

J is TRBJ2-2 and V is TRBV4-1, with 7 bases aligning to TRBD2. Germline assignment: CDR1 MGHRA and CDR2 YSYEKL. The junction had 13 bases not matched to a gene; V was cut back by 2 bases and J by 1 base. This CDR3 region has 19 residues. The CDR3 here is CASSQTNSSSGVNTGELFF. The CDR3 nucleotides read TGCGCCAGCAGCCAAACGAACTCTTCTAGCGGAGTGAACACCGGGGAGCTGTTTTTT.

The chain joins TRBV28 to TRBJ1-1; tentatively, D is TRBD1 (6 bases). CDR1 and CDR2 (germline): MDHEN, SYDVKM. The CDR3 is made up of 15 amino acids. V was shortened by 3 bases and J by 6 bases, with 17 bases between the two germline ends. The CDR3 nucleotides read TGTGCCAGCAGTTTTCGGGGACATATGGTTGCTGAAGCTTTCTTT. This codes for CASSFRGHMVAEAFF.

This clonotype was counted ten times or more. The chain employs TRBV28 and TRBJ1-4, with TRBD1 matching over 9 bases. CDR1 MDHEN and CDR2 SYDVKM come from the germline V gene. V was pared by 5 bases and J by 5 bases, with 12 bases of the junction left unmatched. The CDR3 has 17 residues. The CDR3 sequence: CASSRGQGYRGNEKLFF. In DNA form, the CDR3 reads TGTGCCAGCAGTCGCGGACAGGGGTATCGGGGAAATGAAAAACTGTTTTTT.

This sequence joins TRBV20-1 and TRBJ2-7, with D perhaps being TRBD1 or TRBD2 (5 bases each). This CDR3 region has 13 residues. V was pared by 5 bases and J by 3 bases, with 14 bases between. The germline V gene has CDR1 DFQATT and CDR2 SNEGSKA (reference sequence). The CDR3 loop reads CSARDARNYEQYF. CDR3 nucleotides: TGCAGTGCTCGGGACGCCAGGAACTACGAGCAGTACTTC.

The V gene is TRBV5-1, the J gene TRBJ1-2; D perhaps matches TRBD1 (5 bases). Germline CDR1 is SGHRS and CDR2 is YFSETQ. V lost 4 bases, J lost 8 bases, and 21 bases lay in between. There are 15 residues in the CDR3. In DNA, the CDR3 is TGCGCCAGCAGCCTAGACGGGGGGTACGAGGGCGGCTACACCTTC. Its protein is CASSLDGGYEGGYTF.

Ten or more counts support this clonotype. This chain joins TRBV18 and TRBJ2-7; D might be TRBD1 (6 bases). The V gene lost 3 bases and the J gene lost 4 bases, with 13 bases spanning the gap. Germline-derived CDR1 and CDR2 are KGHSH and LQKENI. This CDR3 has 14 residues. The CDR3 is CASSPNRDNYEQYF. The CDR3 DNA follows: TGTGCCAGCTCACCCAACAGGGACAATTACGAGCAGTACTTC.

The chain employs TRBV19 and TRBJ2-3; D may correspond to TRBD1 or TRBD2 (5 bases each). Per germline, CDR1 LNHDA and CDR2 SQIVND (reference sequence). V shed 11 bases and J shed 4 bases, with 19 bases lying between them. The CDR3 is 14 amino acids. CDR3 region: CASKRQGNADTQYF. CDR3 in DNA: TGTGCCTCAAAGCGGCAGGGAAACGCAGATACGCAGTATTTT.

This clonotype was found a few times. V gene TRBV30 combines with J gene TRBJ2-2; TRBD2 is a possible D gene (5 bases). Per germline, CDR1 GTSNPN and CDR2 SVGIG (reference sequence). This CDR3 comprises 13 residues. V shed 7 bases and J shed 2 bases, with 11 bases lying between them. This CDR3 reads CAFGLLNTGELFF. The CDR3 nucleotides read TGTGCCTTTGGACTCCTCAACACCGGGGAGCTGTTTTTT.

The chain carries TRBV7-9 and TRBJ2-1, with a tentative D call TRBD2 (5 bases). CDR1 SEHNR and CDR2 FQNEAQ come from the germline V gene (reference sequence). The CDR3 is made up of 15 amino acids. Trimming stripped 5 bases from V and 4 bases from J, with 15 bases between. CDR3 loop: CASSPLWRQYNEQFF. CDR3 nucleotides: TGTGCCAGCAGCCCGCTGTGGAGGCAGTACAATGAGCAGTTCTTC.

This clonotype showed up many times. The rearrangement joins TRBV29-1 to TRBJ2-5, with TRBD1 matching over 7 bases. This CDR3 region has 15 residues. After removal of 4 bases from V and 4 bases from J, the junction contained 12 bases not matched to a gene. From germline, CDR1 is SQVTM and CDR2 ANQGSEA. The CDR3 reads CSVVRDSSVGETQYF. In DNA, the CDR3 is TGCAGCGTTGTGAGGGACAGCTCTGTCGGAGAGACCCAGTACTTC.

This clonotype was seen only a few times. This chain uses TRBV5-1 with TRBJ2-3; maybe TRBD1 (5 bases). Trimming pared 0 bases from V and 2 bases from J, leaving 10 bases between. The germline V gene has CDR1 SGHRS and CDR2 YFSETQ. The CDR3 is 15 amino acids. The CDR3 reads CASSLVGQNTDTQYF. The CDR3 DNA reads TGCGCCAGCAGCTTGGTAGGACAAAACACAGATACGCAGTATTTT. The whole variable domain, remainder taken from reference TRBV5-1 and TRBJ2-3, is KAGVTQTPRYLIKTRGQQVTLSCSPISGHRSVSWYQQTPGQGLQFLFEYFSETQRNKGNFPGRFSGRQFSNSRSEMNVSTLELGDSALYLCASSLVGQNTDTQYFGPGTRLTVL.

The chain is built from TRBV30 and TRBJ2-1; 9 nucleotides match TRBD1. Unmatched junction bases numbered 10, after V lost 1 base and J lost 12 bases. CDR1 is GTSNPN and CDR2 is SVGIG in the germline V gene (reference sequence). The length of the CDR3 is 14 residues. CDR3: CAWSGGTGRAPQFF. For the CDR3, the DNA is TGTGCCTGGAGTGGGGGGACAGGGCGGGCGCCGCAGTTCTTC.

Many counts were recorded for this clonotype. This chain joins TRBV28 and TRBJ2-3; D tentatively reads TRBD1 or TRBD2 (6 bases each). Germline-derived CDR1 and CDR2 are MDHEN and SYDVKM. The V gene lost 5 bases and the J gene lost 5 bases, with 20 bases spanning the gap. The CDR3 is made up of 16 amino acids. The CDR3 sequence: CASSPSGSGGGDTQYF. In nucleotides, the CDR3 is TGTGCCAGCAGTCCCTCTGGAAGCGGAGGGGGAGATACGCAGTATTTT.

This chain links TRBV5-8 with TRBJ2-6; D may be TRBD1 (6 bases). Looked up from germline, CDR1 is SGHTS and CDR2 is YDEGEE. The ends were cut back, 2 bases at V and 0 bases at J, with 12 bases in the middle. The CDR3 is 17 amino acids. The CDR3 sequence: CASSFLGQSSGANVLTF. The CDR3 DNA reads TGTGCCAGCAGCTTTTTGGGACAAAGCTCTGGGGCCAACGTCCTGACTTTC.